This TCR beta chain was obtained from a study of T cells in Graves' hyperthyroidism and ophthalmopathy. Findings and limits, study-wide: Blood also showed most of the thyroid clonotypes that were expanded above 0.001.

V dropped 1 base and J dropped 1 base, with 7 bases sitting between them. There are 13 residues in the CDR3. Germline-derived CDR1 and CDR2 are GTSNPN and SVGIG (reference sequence). Note on this clonotype: Its antigen is undetermined.

The CDR3 regions of TCR beta were amplified from RNA transcripts. The study used the HTBI primer set for a first-round RT-PCR of the TCR CDR3. In TCRdb, the multiplex PCR reads were re-called with MiXCR into one record per CDR3 protein. Of fewer than 110,000 distinct CDR3 sequences detected, less than 55% appear once; the ten largest clones hold approximately 27%. This chain connects TRBV30 to TRBJ2-5; D remains ambiguous. This sequence was found in a man between 40 and 49 years old with Graves' hyperthyroidism. The sequenced sample was blood. CDR3 sequence: CAWSGDSQETQYF. The CDR3 DNA reads TGTGCCTGGAGTGGGGATAGCCAAGAGACCCAGTACTTC.